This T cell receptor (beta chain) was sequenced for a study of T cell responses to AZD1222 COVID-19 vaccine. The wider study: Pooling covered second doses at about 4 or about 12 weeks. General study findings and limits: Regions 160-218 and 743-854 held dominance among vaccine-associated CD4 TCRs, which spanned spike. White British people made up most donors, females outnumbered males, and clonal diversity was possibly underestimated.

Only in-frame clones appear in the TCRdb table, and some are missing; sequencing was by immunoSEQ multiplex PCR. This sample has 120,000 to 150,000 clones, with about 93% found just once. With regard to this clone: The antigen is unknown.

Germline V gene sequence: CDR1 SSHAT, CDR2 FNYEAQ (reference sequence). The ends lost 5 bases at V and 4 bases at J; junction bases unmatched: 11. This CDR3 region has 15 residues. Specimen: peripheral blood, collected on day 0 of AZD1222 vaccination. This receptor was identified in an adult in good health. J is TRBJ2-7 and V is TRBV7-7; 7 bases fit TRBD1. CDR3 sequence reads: CASSPEPGQSYEQYF. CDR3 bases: TGTGCCAGCAGCCCAGAGCCGGGACAGTCATACGAGCAGTACTTC.